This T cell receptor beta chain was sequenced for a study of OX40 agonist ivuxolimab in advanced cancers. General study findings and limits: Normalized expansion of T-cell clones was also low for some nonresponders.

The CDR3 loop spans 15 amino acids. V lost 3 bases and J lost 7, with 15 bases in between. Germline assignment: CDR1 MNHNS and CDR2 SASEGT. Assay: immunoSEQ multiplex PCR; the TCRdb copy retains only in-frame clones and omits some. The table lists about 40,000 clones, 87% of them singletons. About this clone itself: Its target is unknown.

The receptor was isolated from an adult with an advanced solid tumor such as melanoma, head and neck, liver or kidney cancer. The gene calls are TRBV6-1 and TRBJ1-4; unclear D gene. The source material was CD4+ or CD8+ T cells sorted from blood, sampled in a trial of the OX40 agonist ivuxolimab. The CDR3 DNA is TGTGCCAGCAGTGAGTCAAAGCGCCAGATTGAAAAACTGTTTTTT. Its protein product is CASSESKRQIEKLFF.